The rows below give T cell receptor beta chains drawn from one sample of a study of shared clonotypes between healthy human individuals. TCRdb's copy holds only in-frame clones and misses some; the assay was immunoSEQ multiplex PCR. The repertoire holds about 1.9 million clones, with 93% as singletons. The specimen was naive CD8+ T cells from PBMCs. These TCRs come from a man in his late teens or twenties in good health. Some clones in this sample may be carry-over from other donors' samples. The CDR3 runs from the conserved cysteine through the conserved F or W. A D gene is named only where the DNA matches it firmly. Expanded clones get a size class; other rows say once, few or many, or leave the size out.

J gene | D gene | V gene | CDR3 length | clone size | CDR3 DNA | CDR3 protein
TRBJ2-7 | TRBD2 | TRBV27 | 16 | . | TGTGCCAGCAGTTACTCCGGGACTAGCGGGGGTTACGAGCAGTACTTC | CASSYSGTSGGYEQYF
TRBJ2-2 | . | TRBV11-2 | 16 | . | TGTGCCAGCACCGAGGTGGGGGGAGAGCACACCGGGGAGCTGTTTTTT | CASTEVGGEHTGELFF
TRBJ2-1 | TRBD1 | TRBV7-8 | 15 | . | TGTGCCAGCAGCTTAGGGTGGGACAGGGGCAATGAGCAGTTCTTC | CASSLGWDRGNEQFF
TRBJ1-4 | . | TRBV6-1 | 13 | . | TGTGCCAGCACCGGCGGGACTGGCGAAAAACTGTTTTTT | CASTGGTGEKLFF
TRBJ2-1 | . | TRBV2 | 16 | . | TGTGCCAGCTGGGTGGGGCGCGCGTCTACCTACAATGAGCAGTTCTTC | CASWVGRASTYNEQFF
TRBJ1-1 | . | TRBV16 | 13 | few | TGTGCCAGCAGCCAATCGGGGCCACCAAAAGCTTTCTTT | CASSQSGPPKAFF
TRBJ2-1 | TRBD2 | TRBV27 | 16 | . | TGTGCCAGCAGTGACTGGACTAGCGGGAGGGGGGGTGAGCAGTTCTTC | CASSDWTSGRGGEQFF
TRBJ2-1 | . | TRBV10-3 | 17 | . | TGTGCCATCAGTGTAGACTATCACCGAAGCTCCTACAATGAGCAGTTCTTC | CAISVDYHRSSYNEQFF
TRBJ2-7 | . | TRBV5-8 | 9 | . | TGTGCCAGCAGCCCCTTGCCGGGCTTC | CASSPLPGF
TRBJ2-3 | TRBD2 | TRBV7-9 | 16 | . | TGTGCCAGCAGTCCCCTTCGAGGACTAGCGTCGGATACGCAGTATTTT | CASSPLRGLASDTQYF
TRBJ2-1 | . | TRBV7-2 | 15 | . | TGTGCCAGCAGCTTAGTTAGCGCAGACTACAATGAGCAGTTCTTC | CASSLVSADYNEQFF
TRBJ2-1 | TRBD2 | TRBV28 | 16 | . | TGTGCCAGCAGTCCTACTAGCGGCCCTTCCTACAATGAGCAGTTCTTC | CASSPTSGPSYNEQFF
TRBJ2-3 | . | TRBV27 | 15 | once | TGTGCCAGCACCCCGTGGGGGCAGGGGGGAGATACGCAGTATTTT | CASTPWGQGGDTQYF
TRBJ2-3 | TRBD2 | TRBV9 | 14 | once | TGTGCCAGCAGCCCCAGCGGGATGCCAGATACGCAGTATTTT | CASSPSGMPDTQYF
TRBJ2-1 | TRBD2 | TRBV7-9 | 16 | . | TGTGCCAGCAGCTCCCGTAGCGGGAGGGCCTACAATGAGCAGTTCTTC | CASSSRSGRAYNEQFF
TRBJ2-1 | . | TRBV4-1 | 15 | . | TGCGCCAGCAGCCAAGATTTTACAGGGCGGAGTGAGCAGTTCTTC | CASSQDFTGRSEQFF
TRBJ1-2 | TRBD1 | TRBV7-9 | 15 | . | TGTGCCAGCAGCACCAAGGGACAGCCTAACTATGGCTACACCTTC | CASSTKGQPNYGYTF
TRBJ1-1 | . | TRBV27 | 13 | once | TGTGCCACCCGGGGCTTAATGAACACTGAAGCTTTCTTT | CATRGLMNTEAFF
TRBJ2-1 | . | TRBV4-2 | 15 | . | TGTGCCAGCAGCCATCTAGTAGGAAACTACAATGAGCAGTTCTTC | CASSHLVGNYNEQFF
TRBJ1-3 | . | TRBV19 | 13 | . | TGTGCCAGTAACGAGGATCCTGGAAACACCATATATTTT | CASNEDPGNTIYF
TRBJ1-1 | TRBD1 | TRBV30 | 15 | few | TGTGCCTGGAGCCCGAGGACAGGGGGTGACACTGAAGCTTTCTTT | CAWSPRTGGDTEAFF
TRBJ2-7 | . | TRBV4-1 | 14 | once | TGCGCCAGCAGCCAACGGGGTCAGGGATACGAGCAGTACTTC | CASSQRGQGYEQYF
TRBJ1-1 | . | TRBV2 | 12 | few | TGTGCCAGCTCACCAGAGAACACTGAAGCTTTCTTT | CASSPENTEAFF
TRBJ1-2 | . | TRBV2 | 13 | . | TGTGCCAGCGGAGGACCGCTAGGCTATGGCTACACCTTC | CASGGPLGYGYTF
TRBJ1-2 | TRBD1 | TRBV2 | 13 | . | TGTGCCTCACAGGGGGGGAGAGGCTATGGCTACACCTTC | CASQGGRGYGYTF
TRBJ1-2 | . | TRBV9 | 12 | . | TGTGCCAGCAGCTCCAGAACTGATGGCTACACCTTC | CASSSRTDGYTF
TRBJ1-2 | TRBD1 | TRBV11-2 | 13 | . | TGTGCCAGCAGTGCCGGGACAGCACATGGCTACACCTTC | CASSAGTAHGYTF
TRBJ1-2 | TRBD1 | TRBV27 | 15 | once | TGTGCCAGCAGTAACGCCGGGACAGGGGGCCGCGGCTACACCTTC | CASSNAGTGGRGYTF
TRBJ2-1 | . | TRBV27 | 14 | . | TGTGCCAGCAGTTTATCGCCGAGTTGGAATGAGCAGTTCTTC | CASSLSPSWNEQFF
TRBJ2-7 | TRBD2 | TRBV15 | 16 | . | TGTGCCACCAGCAGAACCGCGGGGGTGGTTAATTACGAGCAGTACTTC | CATSRTAGVVNYEQYF
TRBJ2-7 | TRBD2 | TRBV27 | 18 | . | TGTGCCAGCAGTTCGACGGGACTAGCGGGAGGGTCTCACCACGAGCAGTACTTC | CASSSTGLAGGSHHEQYF
TRBJ2-2 | TRBD1 | TRBV28 | 14 | once | TGTGCCAGCAGGCGACAGGGGGAAGCCGGGGAGCTGTTTTTT | CASRRQGEAGELFF
TRBJ1-5 | . | TRBV7-8 | 12 | . | TGTGCCAGCATCCTTAGCAATCAGCCCCAGCATTTT | CASILSNQPQHF
TRBJ1-5 | . | TRBV27 | 18 | . | TGTGCCAGCGGGGGGGGGCCCCAGAATTCCTATAGCAATCAGCCCCAGCATTTT | CASGGGPQNSYSNQPQHF
TRBJ1-2 | . | TRBV28 | 15 | . | TGTGCCAGCAGTCCACCTACAGGGTCCCTAAATGGCTACACCTTC | CASSPPTGSLNGYTF
TRBJ2-7 | . | TRBV6-1 | 13 | once | TGTGCCAGCAGTGAAAGATCGGTATACGAGCAGTACTTC | CASSERSVYEQYF
TRBJ2-2 | . | TRBV6-1 | 15 | . | TGTGCCAGCGGGCATAGCGTAAAAAGCACCGGGGAGCTGTTTTTT | CASGHSVKSTGELFF
TRBJ1-1 | TRBD1 | TRBV4-3 | 16 | . | TGCGCCAGCAGCCAAGAGATTGGGACAGAGAACACTGAAGCTTTCTTT | CASSQEIGTENTEAFF
TRBJ2-3 | . | TRBV28 | 15 | . | TGTGCCAGCAGTTTTCGGACCGATAGCACAGATACGCAGTATTTT | CASSFRTDSTDTQYF
TRBJ2-7 | TRBD1 | TRBV7-9 | 15 | . | TGTGCCAGCAGCCCGGACAGGGGTAGTACCTACGAGCAGTACTTC | CASSPDRGSTYEQYF
TRBJ2-7 | TRBD1 | TRBV27 | 15 | once | TGTGCCAGCAGACGAGACGGACAGGGATCCTACGAGCAGTACTTC | CASRRDGQGSYEQYF
TRBJ1-1 | . | TRBV19 | 14 | . | TGTGCCAGTAGTATAAGGAACATGAACACTGAAGCTTTCTTT | CASSIRNMNTEAFF